This TCR beta chain appears in the sequencing data of a study of CD8+CD57+ T cells in acquired aplastic anemia (dated 2018 in TCRdb). In terms of the full investigation: On average, sorted CD4+ and CD8+ cells yielded 3 to 4 ug of extracted DNA, with a range of 0.2 to 27.4 ug. CD8+CD57+ expansion was defined as a frequency above the mean frequency observed in healthy subjects.

Genomic DNA served as template for TCR beta VDJ combination and CDR3 sequence profiling. An Illumina HiSeq 2000 was used for TCR repertoire sequencing. The authors' analysis ran thus. Repertoire assessment relied on Simpson's diversity index, CDR3 size and DJ length profiles, and TRBV/TRBJ rearrangement plots. The most abundant DNA sequence in the deep sequencing data was taken as the immunodominant clone. CDR3 amino acid sequences were screened for sharing across subjects and compared with published repertoires and the VDJdb database. The public reads were reprocessed in TCRdb via fastp at Q25 and MiXCR, keeping in-frame beta chains. Identical CDR3 proteins give one entry, which carries the most common genes and DNA. These V and J calls originate from TCRdb's pipeline instead of the authors' own analysis. Present in this sample are around 150,000 distinct CDR3 sequences, around 75% of which were seen just once. Jointly, the top ten make up about 50% of the sample.

A remark on this clonotype: Its antigen is not yet known. Base qualities were left out, and no much larger clone turns up one base away.

Broad study findings and their caveats: No significant difference in CD8+ Simpson's diversity was found between patients and healthy controls (P=0.060). Although 25 to 30 CD8+ CDR3 sequences were shared by patients and controls, these sequences appeared highly expressed in patients and within the immunodominant clones of patients.

Flow cytometry had shown CD8+CD57+ cell expansion in the patients selected for sequencing. Every patient had a diagnosis of severe acquired aplastic anemia based on International Study of Aplastic Anemia and Agranulocytosis and Camitta criteria. No patient had received any therapy when blood was sampled. In the study, sorted CD4+ and CD8+ blood T cells from patients with severe aplastic anemia and from healthy subjects underwent deep sequencing of TCR repertoires. Patients were enrolled in the USA under clinicaltrials.gov protocols 00001620, 01623167, 00001397, 00071045, 00081523 and 00961064. Ficoll-Paque density gradient centrifugation was used to isolate peripheral blood mononuclear cells. Before DNA extraction, CD4+ and CD8+ T cells were sorted with FACS or magnetic beads. The CDR3 numbers 14 residues from cysteine through phenylalanine. The read is trimmed to its CDR3 DNA, 42 bases read in frame from base 1. Taken from the germline V gene, the CDR1 and CDR2 loops are SQVTM and ANQGSEA. Trimming costs V 3 bases and J 3 bases, and their ends lie 11 bases apart.

The sequenced sample consisted of sorted CD4+, CD8+, or CD8+CD57+ T cells (not recorded which) from PBMCs. The chain is assembled from TRBV29-1 and TRBJ1-4; the D segment could be TRBD1, given 5 matching bases. The receptor comes from a human donor with aplastic anemia. CDR3 sequence: CSVDVSGANEKLFF. The DNA reads as follows: TGCAGCGTTGATGTCTCGGGGGCTAATGAAAAACTGTTTTTT.